The clone carrying this T cell receptor (beta chain) was seen only a few times. This sample's treatment: roughly 19 received Ad26.COV2.S at low or high dose, single or two shots; 5 received placebo; per-sample allocation not given. Collection of samples fell on day 63 after the first vaccine or placebo injection. This adult donor, from Boston, was 18-55 years old. The study used a vaccine consisting of an Ad26 vector that expressed Wuhan-strain SARS-CoV-2 spike. This specimen belongs to a study of Ad26.COV2.S vaccination and SARS-CoV-2 variants. Study information: By the intramuscular route, Ad26.COV2.S was given once, or twice 56 days apart.

Only in-frame clones appear in the TCRdb table, and some are missing; sequencing was by immunoSEQ multiplex PCR. The data show approximately 410,000 clones, roughly 90% seen once. This receptor was obtained from a person between 18 and 65 years old who received the Ad26.COV2.S COVID-19 vaccine or a placebo. The specimen comprised peripheral blood, sampled in a trial of Ad26.COV2.S vaccine versus placebo.

Here the CDR3 reads CASRPRGSAYEQYF. CDR3 nucleotides: TGTGCCAGCCGTCCCCGGGGTTCCGCCTACGAGCAGTACTTC. The V call is TRBV6-5, the J call TRBJ2-7; maybe TRBD2 (5 bases). V lost 8 bases and J lost 2, with 16 bases in between. Germline V CDR1 and CDR2: MNHEY, SVGAGI. The CDR3 is made up of 14 amino acids.